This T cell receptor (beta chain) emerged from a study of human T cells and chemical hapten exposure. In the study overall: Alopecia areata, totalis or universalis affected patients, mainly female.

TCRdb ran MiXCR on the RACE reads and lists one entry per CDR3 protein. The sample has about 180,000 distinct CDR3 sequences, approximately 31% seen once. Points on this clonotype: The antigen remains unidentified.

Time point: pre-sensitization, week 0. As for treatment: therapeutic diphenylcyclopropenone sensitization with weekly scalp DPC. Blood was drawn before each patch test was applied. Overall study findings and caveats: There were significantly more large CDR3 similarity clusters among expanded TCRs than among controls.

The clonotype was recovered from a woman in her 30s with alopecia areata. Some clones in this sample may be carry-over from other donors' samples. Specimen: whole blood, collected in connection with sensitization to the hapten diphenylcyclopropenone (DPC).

CDR3 in DNA: TGTGCCAGCAGCCAAGACCAACAGGGCTACGAGCAGTACTTC. Its protein product is CASSQDQQGYEQYF. The J gene is TRBJ2-7, the V gene TRBV4-2; D may be TRBD1 (6 bases). The CDR3 has 14 amino acids. V dropped 0 bases and J dropped 3 bases, with 9 bases sitting between them. Germline CDR1 reads LGHNA; CDR2 reads YNFKEQ.